This T cell receptor (beta chain) was captured in a study of blood T cells in healthy people across ages. The table lists this clonotype with a few counts. The use of a sample-barcoded 5' primer and a J-beta primer mix characterized a second PCR of 7 to 11 cycles. TCRdb redid the calling of the 5' RACE reads with MiXCR, one entry per CDR3 protein. The data show approximately 700,000 distinct CDR3 sequences, roughly 32% seen once. Per germline, CDR1 MNHEY and CDR2 SVGAGI. V was clipped by 6 bases and J by 1 base, with 10 bases between them. The CDR3 spans 14 residues. The clonotype was recovered from a woman at least 80 years old in good health. The rearrangement links TRBV6-5 to TRBJ2-1, with D perhaps given as TRBD1 or TRBD2 (5 bases each). Sequencing was performed on blood. The DNA for the CDR3 is TGTGCCAGCAGCGGGGCAAGATCCTACAATGAGCAGTTCTTC. Translated: CASSGARSYNEQFF.